A selection of T cell receptor beta chains follows, all from one sample in a study of spatial heterogeneity in lung cancer. TCRdb ran MiXCR on the 5' RACE reads and lists one entry per CDR3 protein. Of tens of thousands of distinct CDR3 sequences listed, roughly 12% are singletons. Sequenced here: PBMCs, sampled at surgery. All receptors derive from a male donor with early-stage non-small cell lung cancer. Both conserved end residues are part of each CDR3. A D gene is named only where the DNA matches it firmly. The size field is filled for only some rows; it gives once, few, many or a size class.

clone size,J gene,V gene,D gene,CDR3 DNA,CDR3 protein
NA,TRBJ1-3,TRBV6-6,NA,TGTGCCAGCGTTCCGGGTGTCTCTGGAAACACCATATATTTT,CASVPGVSGNTIYF
many,TRBJ1-6,TRBV3-1,TRBD1,TGTGCCAGCAGCCCACGTTATACAGGGGGAGGCTTCAATTCACCCCTCCACTTT,CASSPRYTGGGFNSPLHF
NA,TRBJ1-5,TRBV6-1,TRBD1,TGTGCCAGCAGTGAAGACAGGGGGGGAGGCAATATGCCCCAGCATTTT,CASSEDRGGGNMPQHF
few,TRBJ2-7,TRBV14,NA,TGTGCCAGCAGCCCCTGGGACCGCTCCTACGAGCAGTACTTC,CASSPWDRSYEQYF
NA,TRBJ1-3,TRBV5-1,NA,TGCGCCAGCAGCTTGGGCCCCTTAACCTCTGGAAACACCATATATTTT,CASSLGPLTSGNTIYF
NA,TRBJ1-4,TRBV7-8,NA,TGTGCCAGCAGCCCGAGGACTGGGGCTAATGAAAAACTGTTTTTT,CASSPRTGANEKLFF
NA,TRBJ2-1,TRBV6-5,TRBD2,TGTGCCAGCAGACCTCCGGGGGGGGGGCGTTACAATGAGCAGTTCTTC,CASRPPGGGRYNEQFF
few,TRBJ1-2,TRBV20-1,NA,TGCAGTGCTAGTTTCGGGGACTATGGCTACACCTTC,CSASFGDYGYTF
many,TRBJ1-2,TRBV29-1,NA,TGCAGCGTTGTCGTAGACTATGGCTACACCTTC,CSVVVDYGYTF
NA,TRBJ1-3,TRBV7-2,NA,TGTGCCAGCAGCTTGGGGGCTGGAAACACCATATATTTT,CASSLGAGNTIYF
many,TRBJ2-7,TRBV19,TRBD2,TGTGCCAGTAGTATAAGCGGGGCCTCCTACGAGCAGTACTTC,CASSISGASYEQYF
few,TRBJ2-7,TRBV25-1,NA,TGTGCCAGCAGTGATTTGGCAGACGAGCAGTACTTC,CASSDLADEQYF
few,TRBJ1-1,TRBV20-1,NA,TGCAGTGCTAACCCCTTTAACACTGAAGCTTTCTTT,CSANPFNTEAFF